Listed below are T cell receptor beta chains from one sample, sequenced in a study of cytomegalovirus exposure and HLA in healthy donors. TCRdb keeps only in-frame clones here, not all; method: immunoSEQ multiplex PCR. Seen here are some 150,000 clones, roughly 80% observed once, and the top ten hold more than 4.5%. Material for sequencing was PBMCs. Source of these receptors: a woman in her fifties or sixties in good health and CMV-seronegative. Both conserved end residues are part of each CDR3. Each record gives: V gene, clone size, D gene, J gene, CDR3 protein, CDR3 DNA. D genes are given only for firm matches. Clone size is given for some rows only: seen once, a few or many times, or a class if the clone is expanded.

V: TRBV6-1; size: NA; D: TRBD1; J: TRBJ1-2; CDR3: CASIGQGNGYTF; DNA: TGTGCCAGCATCGGACAGGGAAATGGCTACACCTTC
V: TRBV7-6; size: NA; D: TRBD1; J: TRBJ2-2; CDR3: CASSPGTGNTGELFF; DNA: TGTGCCAGCAGCCCCGGGACAGGGAACACCGGGGAGCTGTTTTTT
V: TRBV7-9; size: NA; D: NA; J: TRBJ2-7; CDR3: CASSFGPGGGSYEQYF; DNA: TGTGCCAGCAGCTTCGGTCCGGGGGGCGGCTCCTACGAGCAGTACTTC
V: TRBV10-2; size: NA; D: NA; J: TRBJ1-1; CDR3: CASSESTDSEAFF; DNA: TGCGCCAGCAGTGAGTCGACAGATTCAGAAGCTTTCTTT
V: TRBV6-6; size: NA; D: NA; J: TRBJ1-2; CDR3: CASSPGSDYGYTF; DNA: TGTGCCAGCAGTCCAGGGTCGGACTATGGCTACACCTTC
V: TRBV11-2; size: NA; D: NA; J: TRBJ1-1; CDR3: CASSYWTSEGNTEAFF; DNA: TGTGCCAGCAGCTATTGGACCTCCGAGGGGAACACTGAAGCTTTCTTT
V: TRBV28; size: once; D: TRBD2; J: TRBJ2-5; CDR3: CAQRGIQETQYF; DNA: TGTGCCCAGCGGGGAATCCAAGAGACCCAGTACTTC
V: TRBV6-1; size: NA; D: NA; J: TRBJ1-5; CDR3: CASSRDSYSNQPQHF; DNA: TGTGCCAGCAGCCGAGACAGTTATAGCAATCAGCCCCAGCATTTT
V: TRBV28; size: few; D: TRBD1; J: TRBJ1-4; CDR3: CASSFPSQGANEKLFF; DNA: TGTGCCAGCAGTTTTCCCTCGCAGGGGGCGAATGAAAAACTGTTTTTT
V: TRBV7-2; size: few; D: NA; J: TRBJ1-6; CDR3: CASTTGSSYNSPLHF; DNA: TGTGCCAGCACCACGGGAAGTTCCTATAATTCACCCCTCCACTTT
V: TRBV18; size: NA; D: NA; J: TRBJ2-2; CDR3: CASSPPNSQVGELFF; DNA: TGTGCCAGCTCACCACCGAACAGCCAGGTCGGGGAGCTGTTTTTT
V: TRBV5-1; size: NA; D: TRBD1; J: TRBJ1-1; CDR3: CASSASGGNTEAFF; DNA: TGCGCCAGCAGCGCCTCAGGGGGGAACACTGAAGCTTTCTTT
V: TRBV11-2; size: NA; D: TRBD2; J: TRBJ2-1; CDR3: CASSPRTSGGLYNEQFF; DNA: TGTGCCAGCAGCCCGAGGACTAGCGGGGGACTGTACAATGAGCAGTTCTTC
V: TRBV19; size: NA; D: TRBD2; J: TRBJ2-3; CDR3: CASSMHSGGVADTQYF; DNA: TGTGCCAGTAGTATGCATAGCGGGGGGGTGGCAGATACGCAGTATTTT
V: TRBV5-8; size: NA; D: TRBD1; J: TRBJ1-6; CDR3: CASSSDRVISPLHF; DNA: TGTGCCAGCAGCTCCGACAGGGTCATTTCACCCCTCCACTTT
V: TRBV19; size: NA; D: TRBD1; J: TRBJ2-7; CDR3: CASSWGQSSYEQYF; DNA: TGTGCCAGTAGCTGGGGACAGAGTTCCTACGAGCAGTACTTC
V: TRBV7-9; size: NA; D: NA; J: TRBJ2-1; CDR3: CASSLVPGLLSSYNEQFF; DNA: TGTGCCAGCAGCTTAGTCCCCGGACTCCTCAGCTCCTACAATGAGCAGTTCTTC
V: TRBV9; size: NA; D: TRBD2; J: TRBJ2-1; CDR3: CASSLDGGAPTEQFF; DNA: TGTGCCAGCAGCTTAGACGGGGGGGCCCCGACTGAGCAGTTCTTC
V: TRBV7-6; size: once; D: NA; J: TRBJ2-2; CDR3: CATSVGSNTGELFF; DNA: TGTGCCACCTCGGTCGGGTCGAACACCGGGGAGCTGTTTTTT
V: TRBV7-3; size: NA; D: TRBD2; J: TRBJ2-3; CDR3: CASSLKAGEGDTQYF; DNA: TGTGCCAGCAGCTTAAAAGCGGGGGAGGGAGATACGCAGTATTTT
V: TRBV19; size: NA; D: NA; J: TRBJ1-5; CDR3: CASSPQTGGRGPQHF; DNA: TGTGCCAGTAGTCCTCAGACGGGGGGAAGGGGGCCCCAGCATTTT
V: TRBV10-1; size: few; D: TRBD1; J: TRBJ1-2; CDR3: CASSRDRVQGYTF; DNA: TGCGCCAGCTCCCGGGACAGGGTCCAAGGCTACACCTTC
V: TRBV7-8; size: NA; D: NA; J: TRBJ1-1; CDR3: CASSPLRGENTEAFF; DNA: TGTGCCAGCAGCCCTCTCCGCGGGGAAAACACTGAAGCTTTCTTT
V: TRBV19; size: NA; D: NA; J: TRBJ1-1; CDR3: CASSRPTVNTEAFF; DNA: TGTGCCAGTAGCCGCCCGACAGTGAACACTGAAGCTTTCTTT
V: TRBV27; size: NA; D: TRBD2; J: TRBJ2-2; CDR3: CASSILAGGPAGELFF; DNA: TGTGCCAGCAGTATACTAGCGGGGGGGCCGGCCGGGGAGCTGTTTTTT
V: TRBV7-9; size: NA; D: NA; J: TRBJ1-3; CDR3: CASSLSDTIYF; DNA: TGTGCCAGCAGCTTATCGGACACCATATATTTT
V: TRBV28; size: NA; D: NA; J: TRBJ1-6; CDR3: CASSKATGLSPLHF; DNA: TGTGCCAGCAGTAAAGCGACAGGCCTGTCACCCCTCCACTTT
V: TRBV6-4; size: NA; D: NA; J: TRBJ1-2; CDR3: CASSDSSGSYGYTF; DNA: TGTGCCAGCAGTGACTCATCAGGAAGCTATGGCTACACCTTC
V: TRBV19; size: NA; D: TRBD1; J: TRBJ1-2; CDR3: CASSQGGYGYTF; DNA: TGTGCCAGTAGTCAGGGGGGCTATGGCTACACCTTC
V: TRBV29-1; size: NA; D: NA; J: TRBJ1-5; CDR3: CSVWRQVSYNQPQHF; DNA: TGCAGCGTGTGGAGACAGGTAAGTTATAATCAGCCCCAGCATTTT
V: TRBV11-3; size: NA; D: NA; J: TRBJ2-3; CDR3: CASSLGSYDTDTQYF; DNA: TGTGCCAGCAGCTTAGGGAGTTACGACACAGATACGCAGTATTTT
V: TRBV29-1; size: NA; D: TRBD1; J: TRBJ1-3; CDR3: CSVDDRASFSGNTIYF; DNA: TGCAGCGTTGACGACAGGGCCTCCTTCTCTGGAAACACCATATATTTT
V: TRBV14; size: NA; D: NA; J: TRBJ2-5; CDR3: CAITGAAGNGETQYF; DNA: TGTGCCATCACGGGAGCGGCAGGGAATGGAGAGACCCAGTACTTC
V: TRBV7-3; size: NA; D: TRBD1; J: TRBJ2-3; CDR3: CASSLTGDTQYF; DNA: TGTGCCAGCAGCTTGACAGGGGATACGCAGTATTTT
V: TRBV4-3; size: NA; D: NA; J: TRBJ2-7; CDR3: CASSQAPSREQYF; DNA: TGCGCCAGCAGCCAAGCGCCAAGTAGAGAGCAGTACTTC
V: TRBV7-2; size: NA; D: NA; J: TRBJ2-1; CDR3: CASSFFSGPSYNEQFF; DNA: TGTGCCAGCAGCTTCTTTAGCGGCCCCTCCTACAATGAGCAGTTCTTC
V: TRBV2; size: few; D: NA; J: TRBJ2-7; CDR3: CASQGPEQYF; DNA: TGTGCCAGCCAGGGTCCCGAGCAGTACTTC
V: TRBV4-1; size: NA; D: TRBD1; J: TRBJ2-1; CDR3: CASSRDPGQGARQFF; DNA: TGCGCCAGCAGCCGGGACCCGGGACAGGGGGCGCGTCAGTTCTTC
V: TRBV5-1; size: NA; D: TRBD1; J: TRBJ2-7; CDR3: CASSFVIGTVSYEQYF; DNA: TGCGCCAGCAGCTTTGTAATCGGGACAGTTTCCTACGAGCAGTACTTC
V: TRBV5-6; size: few; D: TRBD2; J: TRBJ2-5; CDR3: CASSASSIRGLAGETQYF; DNA: TGTGCCAGCAGCGCATCCTCCATCCGGGGACTAGCGGGAGAGACCCAGTACTTC
V: TRBV19; size: NA; D: TRBD2; J: TRBJ2-1; CDR3: CASSPLGSGGMDEQFF; DNA: TGTGCCAGTAGTCCCCTTGGGAGCGGGGGGATGGATGAGCAGTTCTTC
V: TRBV19; size: NA; D: NA; J: TRBJ1-2; CDR3: CASSIDQASSGYTF; DNA: TGTGCCAGTAGTATAGATCAGGCCTCCTCTGGCTACACCTTC
V: TRBV5-1; size: NA; D: NA; J: TRBJ1-1; CDR3: CASSLGQMNTEAFF; DNA: TGCGCCAGCAGCTTGGGACAGATGAACACTGAAGCTTTCTTT
V: TRBV28; size: NA; D: NA; J: TRBJ2-5; CDR3: CASSLPQGGLGKTQYF; DNA: TGTGCCAGCAGTTTACCCCAAGGAGGGCTCGGGAAGACCCAGTACTTC
V: TRBV13; size: once; D: NA; J: TRBJ1-1; CDR3: CASSKLRGNTEAFF; DNA: TGTGCCAGCAGCAAATTACGGGGGAACACTGAAGCTTTCTTT
V: TRBV15; size: NA; D: NA; J: TRBJ2-7; CDR3: CATRSDRTLSYEQYF; DNA: TGTGCCACCAGAAGCGACAGGACTCTCTCCTACGAGCAGTACTTC
V: TRBV10-1; size: NA; D: NA; J: TRBJ1-4; CDR3: CASTNNHRETGEKLFF; DNA: TGCGCCAGCACCAACAACCACAGGGAGACGGGTGAAAAACTGTTTTTT
V: TRBV11-2; size: few; D: TRBD1; J: TRBJ2-7; CDR3: CASSLEAGTGPYEQYF; DNA: TGTGCCAGCAGCTTGGAAGCCGGGACAGGACCCTACGAGCAGTACTTC
V: TRBV2; size: NA; D: TRBD1; J: TRBJ1-5; CDR3: CASSEGRGGRADQPQHF; DNA: TGTGCCAGCAGTGAGGGTCGAGGGGGCAGAGCGGATCAGCCCCAGCATTTT
V: TRBV18; size: NA; D: NA; J: TRBJ2-3; CDR3: CASSLGDTESDTQYF; DNA: TGTGCCAGCTCACTTGGGGACACCGAGTCAGATACGCAGTATTTT
V: TRBV7-2; size: few; D: NA; J: TRBJ2-7; CDR3: CASTYALEGSEQYF; DNA: TGTGCCAGCACCTACGCCTTGGAGGGTTCTGAACAGTACTTC
V: TRBV4-1; size: NA; D: TRBD2; J: TRBJ2-1; CDR3: CASSPRLAGGPILGEQFF; DNA: TGCGCCAGCAGTCCGAGACTAGCGGGGGGACCTATCCTAGGGGAGCAGTTCTTC
V: TRBV30; size: NA; D: NA; J: TRBJ1-4; CDR3: CAWSPNEKLFF; DNA: TGTGCCTGGAGTCCAAATGAAAAACTGTTTTTT
V: TRBV27; size: few; D: TRBD1; J: TRBJ2-7; CDR3: CASRISPGQGHEQYF; DNA: TGTGCCAGCAGGATCAGTCCGGGACAGGGTCACGAGCAGTACTTC
V: TRBV6-5; size: NA; D: NA; J: TRBJ2-1; CDR3: CASSSTGLGYNEQFF; DNA: TGTGCCAGCAGTTCAACAGGGCTCGGTTACAATGAGCAGTTCTTC
V: TRBV18; size: once; D: TRBD1; J: TRBJ2-6; CDR3: CASSLRQGASGANVLTF; DNA: TGTGCCAGCTCACTTCGACAGGGGGCTTCTGGGGCCAACGTCCTGACTTTC
V: TRBV6-4; size: NA; D: NA; J: TRBJ1-2; CDR3: CASSDSSISTVVEGYTF; DNA: TGTGCCAGCAGTGACTCTAGCATCTCGACGGTGGTTGAGGGCTACACCTTC
V: TRBV30; size: NA; D: NA; J: TRBJ2-7; CDR3: CAWSWGGAGEQYF; DNA: TGTGCCTGGAGCTGGGGGGGGGCCGGCGAGCAGTACTTC
V: TRBV11-2; size: NA; D: TRBD1; J: TRBJ2-5; CDR3: CASSRDSQETQYF; DNA: TGTGCCAGCAGCCGGGACAGCCAAGAGACCCAGTACTTC